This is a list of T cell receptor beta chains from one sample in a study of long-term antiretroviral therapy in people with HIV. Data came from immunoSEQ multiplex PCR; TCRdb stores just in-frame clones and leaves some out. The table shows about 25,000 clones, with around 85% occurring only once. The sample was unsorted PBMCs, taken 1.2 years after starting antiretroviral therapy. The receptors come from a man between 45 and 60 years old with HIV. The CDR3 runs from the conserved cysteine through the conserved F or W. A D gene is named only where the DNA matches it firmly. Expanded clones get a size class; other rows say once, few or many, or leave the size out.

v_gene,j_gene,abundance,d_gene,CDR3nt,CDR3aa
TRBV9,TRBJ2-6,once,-,TGTGCCAGCAGCGTAGGTTGGGGCAGCATCGCTGGGGCCAACGTCCTGACTTTC,CASSVGWGSIAGANVLTF
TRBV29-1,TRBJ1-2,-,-,TGCAGCGGATTGAGTGGGGCTAACTATGGCTACACCTTC,CSGLSGANYGYTF
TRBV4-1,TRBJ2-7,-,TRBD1,TGCGCCAGCAGCCAACGGACAGGGGACAACTACGAGCAGTACTTC,CASSQRTGDNYEQYF
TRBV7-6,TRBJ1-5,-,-,TGTGCCAGCAGCTTAGAATTAGGCAATCAGCCCCAGCATTTT,CASSLELGNQPQHF
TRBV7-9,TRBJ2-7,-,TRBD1,TGTGCCATCAGAGCGGACAGGGCGCCCGACTACGAGCAGTACTTC,CAIRADRAPDYEQYF
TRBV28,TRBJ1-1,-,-,TGTGCCAGCAGTTCGGCAGGGAGAGGTACTGAAGCTTTCTTT,CASSSAGRGTEAFF
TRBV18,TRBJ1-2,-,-,TGTGCCAGCTCTCACCAGCGCGGGGCCGACTATGGCTACACCTTC,CASSHQRGADYGYTF
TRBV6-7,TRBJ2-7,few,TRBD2,TGTGCCAGCAGTTACGGGACTAGCGGGGGCCTAAGCTCCTACGAGCAGTACTTC,CASSYGTSGGLSSYEQYF
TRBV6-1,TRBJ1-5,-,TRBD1,TGTGCCAGCGGGGACAGGGACTATAGCAATCAGCCCCAGCATTTT,CASGDRDYSNQPQHF
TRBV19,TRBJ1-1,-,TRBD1,TGTGCCAGTAGTTCCCCGACAGGGGGGTCTACTGAAGCTTTCTTT,CASSSPTGGSTEAFF
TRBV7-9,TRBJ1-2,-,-,TGTGCCAGCAGCTTTTCACAGTCAACCTATGGCTACACCTTC,CASSFSQSTYGYTF
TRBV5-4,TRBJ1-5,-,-,TGTGCCAGCAGCTTAGGGGGAGATCAGCCCCAGCATTTT,CASSLGGDQPQHF
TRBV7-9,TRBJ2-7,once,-,TGTGCCAGCAGCTTGGTCGACCTCCATACCTACGAGCAGTACTTC,CASSLVDLHTYEQYF
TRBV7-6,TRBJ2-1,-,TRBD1,TGTGCCAGCAGCTTAGTGCCGGGGTCGGACAGGGTTTCCTACAATGAGCAGTTCTTC,CASSLVPGSDRVSYNEQFF
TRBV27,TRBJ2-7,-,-,TGTGCCAGCGGTTACCTGGACAGTTCCTACGAGCAGTACTTC,CASGYLDSSYEQYF
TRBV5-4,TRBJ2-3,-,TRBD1,TGTGCCAGCAGCCCCCCAGAGGACAGGGAAAATACGCAGTATTTT,CASSPPEDRENTQYF
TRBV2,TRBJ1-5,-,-,TGTGCCAGCAAGAGAGACAGCAATCAGCCCCAGCATTTT,CASKRDSNQPQHF
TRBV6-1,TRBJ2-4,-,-,TGTGCCAGCAGGTCTCGAGGGGTAACCAAAAACATTCAGTACTTC,CASRSRGVTKNIQYF
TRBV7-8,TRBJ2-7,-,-,TGTGCCAGCAGCTTAGTTGGTAGAATTGGCGAGCAGTACTTC,CASSLVGRIGEQYF
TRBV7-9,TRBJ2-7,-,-,TGTGCCAGCAGCTTACAGGGATCGGGGGAGCAGTACTTC,CASSLQGSGEQYF
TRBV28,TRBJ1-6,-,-,TGTGCCAGCAGTATCCCGACAGGCAATAATTCACCCCTCCACTTT,CASSIPTGNNSPLHF
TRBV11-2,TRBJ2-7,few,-,TGTGCCAGCAGCTTACAGGAGACAAGCTCCTACGAGCAGTACTTC,CASSLQETSSYEQYF
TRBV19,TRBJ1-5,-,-,TGTGCCAGTACCTCCTGGGGGGGGCTACAACAGCCCCAGCATTTT,CASTSWGGLQQPQHF
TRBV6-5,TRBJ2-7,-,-,TGTGCCAGCAAAAGGTACCCCTACGAGCAGTACTTC,CASKRYPYEQYF
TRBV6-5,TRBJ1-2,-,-,TGTGCCAGCAGTTACGGGGGTAACTATGGCTACACCTTC,CASSYGGNYGYTF
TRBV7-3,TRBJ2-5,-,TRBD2,TGTGCCAGCAGCTTGGGAGGGAATAAAGAAACCCAGTACTTC,CASSLGGNKETQYF
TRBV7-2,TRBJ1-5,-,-,TGTGCCAGCAGCTCCACAGGGTGGGGTCAGCCCCAGCATTTT,CASSSTGWGQPQHF
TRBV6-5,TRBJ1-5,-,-,TGTGCCAGCAGTTACGGCCAGGGCCTCAATCAGCCCCAGCATTTT,CASSYGQGLNQPQHF
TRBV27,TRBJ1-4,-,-,TGTGCCAGCAGTCTAAGCTACAGGACCGCAACTAATGAAAAACTGTTTTTT,CASSLSYRTATNEKLFF